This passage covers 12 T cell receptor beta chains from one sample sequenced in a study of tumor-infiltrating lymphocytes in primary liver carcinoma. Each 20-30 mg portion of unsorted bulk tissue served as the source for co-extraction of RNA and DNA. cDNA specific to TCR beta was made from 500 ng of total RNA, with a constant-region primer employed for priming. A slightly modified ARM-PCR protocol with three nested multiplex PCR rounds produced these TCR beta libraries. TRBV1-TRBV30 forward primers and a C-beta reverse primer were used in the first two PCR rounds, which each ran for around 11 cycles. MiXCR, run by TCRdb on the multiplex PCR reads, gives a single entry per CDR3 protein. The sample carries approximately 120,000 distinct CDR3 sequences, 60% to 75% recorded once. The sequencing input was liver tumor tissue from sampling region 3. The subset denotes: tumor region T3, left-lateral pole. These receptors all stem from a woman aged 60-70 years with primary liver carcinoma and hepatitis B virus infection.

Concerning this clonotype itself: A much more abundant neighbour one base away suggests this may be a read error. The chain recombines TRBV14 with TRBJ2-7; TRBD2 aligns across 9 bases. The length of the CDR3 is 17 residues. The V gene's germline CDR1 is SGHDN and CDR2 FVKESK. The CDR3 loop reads CASSKDASGTNSYGQYF. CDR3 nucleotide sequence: TGTGCCAGCAGCAAGGACGCTAGCGGGACTAACTCATACGGGCAGTACTTC. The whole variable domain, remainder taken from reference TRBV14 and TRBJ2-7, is EAGVTQFPSHSVIEKGQTVTLRCDPISGHDNLYWYRRVMGKEIKFLLHFVKESKQDESGMPNNRFLAERTGGTYSTLKVQPAELEDSGVYFCASSKDASGTNSYGQYFGPGTRLTVT.

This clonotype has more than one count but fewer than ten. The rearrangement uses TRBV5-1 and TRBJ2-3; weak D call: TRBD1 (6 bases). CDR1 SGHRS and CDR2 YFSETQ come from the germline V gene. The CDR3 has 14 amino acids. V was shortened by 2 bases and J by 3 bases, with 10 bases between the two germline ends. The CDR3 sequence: CASSLQGRTDTQYF. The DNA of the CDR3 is TGCGCCAGCAGCTTACAGGGCAGGACAGATACGCAGTATTTT.

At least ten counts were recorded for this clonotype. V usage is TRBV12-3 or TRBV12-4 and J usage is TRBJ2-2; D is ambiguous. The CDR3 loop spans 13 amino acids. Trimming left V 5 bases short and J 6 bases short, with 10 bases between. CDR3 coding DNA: TGTGCCAGCAGTCCGACCCGGGCCGGGGAGCTGTTTTTT. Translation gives CASSPTRAGELFF.

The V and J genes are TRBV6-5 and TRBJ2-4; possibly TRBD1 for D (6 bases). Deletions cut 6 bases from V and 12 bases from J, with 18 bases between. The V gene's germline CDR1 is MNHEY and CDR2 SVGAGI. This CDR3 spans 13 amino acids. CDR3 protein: CASRHTGLDSQYF. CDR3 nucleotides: TGTGCCAGCAGACACACAGGGTTGGACAGTCAGTACTTC.

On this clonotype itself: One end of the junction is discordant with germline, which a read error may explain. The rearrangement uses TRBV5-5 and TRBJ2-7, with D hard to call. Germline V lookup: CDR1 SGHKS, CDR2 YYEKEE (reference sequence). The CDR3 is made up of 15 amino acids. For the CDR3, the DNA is TGTGCCAGCGGCTTGCAACCAAACTCATTCTACGAGCAGTACTTC. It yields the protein CASGLQPNSFYEQYF.

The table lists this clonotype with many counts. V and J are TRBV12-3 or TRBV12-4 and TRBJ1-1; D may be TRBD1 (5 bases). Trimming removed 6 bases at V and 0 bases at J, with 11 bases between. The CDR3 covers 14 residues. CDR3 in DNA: TGTGCCAGCAGCCTGAGGGGATTGAACACTGAAGCTTTCTTT. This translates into CASSLRGLNTEAFF.

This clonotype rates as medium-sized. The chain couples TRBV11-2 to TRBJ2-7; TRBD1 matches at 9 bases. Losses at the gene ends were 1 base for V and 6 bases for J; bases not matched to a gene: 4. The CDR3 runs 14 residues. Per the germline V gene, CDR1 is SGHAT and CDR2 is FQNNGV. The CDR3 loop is CASSLVGTGIEQYF. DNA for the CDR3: TGTGCCAGCAGCTTAGTTGGGACAGGGATCGAGCAGTACTTC.

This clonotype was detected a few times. The DNA of the CDR3 is TGTGCCAGCAGCCCCTGCCCACAGGGCAGCACAGATACGCAGTATTTT. Translated, it gives CASSPCPQGSTDTQYF. The gene calls are TRBV7-8 and TRBJ2-3; D is possibly TRBD1 (6 bases). This CDR3 contains 16 residues. Trimming stripped 5 bases from V and 0 bases from J, with 15 bases between. Germline values: CDR1 SGHVS, CDR2 FQNEAQ.

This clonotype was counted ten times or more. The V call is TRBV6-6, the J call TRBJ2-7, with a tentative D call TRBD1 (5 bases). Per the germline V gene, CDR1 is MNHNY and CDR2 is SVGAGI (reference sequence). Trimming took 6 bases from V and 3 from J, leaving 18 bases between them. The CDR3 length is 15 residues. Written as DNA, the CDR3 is TGTGCCAGCAGACAGGAAAGGTCTGGGGACTACGAGCAGTACTTC. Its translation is CASRQERSGDYEQYF.

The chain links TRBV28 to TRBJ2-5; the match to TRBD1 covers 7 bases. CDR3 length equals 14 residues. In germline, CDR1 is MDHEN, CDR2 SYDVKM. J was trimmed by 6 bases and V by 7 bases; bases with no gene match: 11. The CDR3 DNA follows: TGTGCCAGCAACCTCTTGACAGGGATAAAGACCCAGTACTTC. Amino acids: CASNLLTGIKTQYF.

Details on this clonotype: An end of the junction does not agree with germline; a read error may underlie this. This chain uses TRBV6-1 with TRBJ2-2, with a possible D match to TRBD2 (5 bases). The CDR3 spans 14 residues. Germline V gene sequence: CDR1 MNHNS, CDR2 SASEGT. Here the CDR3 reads CASTRQRNTGERFF. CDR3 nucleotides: TGTGCCAGCACGCGCCAGAGAAACACCGGGGAGCGGTTTTTT.

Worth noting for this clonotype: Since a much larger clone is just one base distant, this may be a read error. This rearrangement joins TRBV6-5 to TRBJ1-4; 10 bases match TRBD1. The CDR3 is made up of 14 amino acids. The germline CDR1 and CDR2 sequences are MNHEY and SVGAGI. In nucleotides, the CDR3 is TGTGCCAGCAGTAGACAGGGGGCGAGAGAAAGACTGTTTTTT. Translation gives CASSRQGARERLFF.